Listed below are T cell receptor beta chains from one sample, sequenced in a study of OX40 agonist ivuxolimab in advanced cancers. TCRdb's copy holds only in-frame clones and misses some; the assay was immunoSEQ multiplex PCR. The sample yields around 72,000 clones, about nine tenths seen once. The sample here was CD4+ or CD8+ T cells sorted from blood, taken in a trial of the OX40 agonist ivuxolimab. These receptors were obtained from an adult with an advanced solid tumor such as melanoma, head and neck, liver or kidney cancer. The CDR3 runs from the conserved cysteine through the conserved F or W. The D gene is left open where the match is weak. Clone size is shown for a subset of rows, as once, few, many or a class of expanded clone.

D gene	clone size	V gene	J gene	CDR3 protein	CDR3 DNA
TRBD1	-	TRBV2	TRBJ1-2	CASTRGQTGGYTF	TGTGCCAGCACTCGGGGACAGACGGGAGGCTACACCTTC
-	-	TRBV6-6	TRBJ1-5	CASSRTDDQPQHF	TGTGCCAGCAGTCGGACGGATGATCAGCCCCAGCATTTT
TRBD1	once	TRBV5-6	TRBJ1-5	CASSSVRQGVLAQHF	TGTGCCAGCAGCTCCGTTAGACAGGGAGTACTAGCCCAGCATTTT
TRBD1	-	TRBV9	TRBJ1-2	CASSAGGDYGYTF	TGTGCCAGCAGCGCAGGGGGCGACTATGGCTACACCTTC
TRBD2	-	TRBV7-2	TRBJ2-1	CASSAGLAGSNEQFF	TGTGCCAGCAGCGCGGGACTAGCGGGGAGCAATGAGCAGTTCTTC
-	-	TRBV6-1	TRBJ2-4	CASSGYDSQWAKNIQYF	TGTGCCAGCAGTGGGTACGACTCTCAATGGGCCAAAAACATTCAGTACTTC
TRBD1	once	TRBV11-3	TRBJ1-2	CASSGNRGLDYGYTF	TGTGCCAGCAGCGGGAACAGGGGGTTAGATTATGGCTACACCTTC
-	-	TRBV18	TRBJ2-3	CASSPRAIPRDDTQYF	TGTGCCAGCTCACCGCGGGCAATACCGAGGGATGATACGCAGTATTTT
TRBD2	-	TRBV7-6	TRBJ2-7	CASSSTSGRYYEQYF	TGTGCCAGCAGCTCTACTAGCGGACGATACTACGAGCAGTACTTC
-	-	TRBV7-2	TRBJ1-1	CASSLGGGGDAEAFF	TGTGCCAGCAGCCTCGGGGGTGGCGGGGACGCTGAAGCTTTCTTT
-	-	TRBV6-5	TRBJ1-6	CASSYRTENSPLHF	TGTGCCAGCAGTTACAGGACGGAGAATTCACCCCTCCACTTT
-	-	TRBV10-3	TRBJ2-2	CAISEDLVPGELFF	TGTGCCATCAGTGAGGATTTGGTGCCCGGGGAGCTGTTTTTT
-	-	TRBV11-3	TRBJ1-5	CASSWLPGQPQHF	TGTGCCAGCAGCTGGCTCCCGGGTCAGCCCCAGCATTTT
TRBD1	-	TRBV7-9	TRBJ1-3	CASSSQGGSSGNTIYF	TGTGCCAGCAGCTCTCAGGGGGGAAGTTCTGGAAACACCATATATTTT
-	-	TRBV5-1	TRBJ2-7	CASSSQGYEQYF	TGCGCCAGCAGCTCACAGGGATACGAGCAGTACTTC
TRBD1	few	TRBV10-3	TRBJ1-5	CAISGGQGGQPQHF	TGTGCCATCAGTGGAGGACAGGGAGGTCAGCCCCAGCATTTT
-	-	TRBV7-9	TRBJ2-2	CASSRRTVYTGELFF	TGTGCCAGCAGCCGGCGGACAGTTTACACCGGGGAGCTGTTTTTT
-	-	TRBV11-3	TRBJ2-2	CASSLGSLGKNTGELFF	TGTGCCAGCAGCTTAGGGTCTTTGGGGAAGAACACCGGGGAGCTGTTTTTT
-	-	TRBV6-9	TRBJ1-5	CASLEGFALNQPQHF	TGTGCCAGCTTAGAAGGTTTCGCGCTCAATCAGCCCCAGCATTTT
-	-	TRBV11-3	TRBJ2-1	CASKHYTQSDEQFF	TGTGCCAGCAAACATTACACCCAGAGCGATGAGCAGTTCTTC
-	-	TRBV4-1	TRBJ1-2	CASSQWGFGYGYTF	TGCGCCAGCAGCCAATGGGGTTTTGGCTATGGCTACACCTTC
-	-	TRBV7-7	TRBJ2-2	CASSFSRDGGELFF	TGTGCCAGCAGCTTTAGCCGGGACGGCGGGGAGCTGTTTTTT
TRBD2	-	TRBV2	TRBJ2-7	CAGAGLAGSYEQYF	TGTGCCGGGGCGGGACTAGCGGGGAGCTACGAGCAGTACTTC
-	-	TRBV6-5	TRBJ1-1	CASSPRTMNTEAFF	TGTGCCAGCAGCCCCAGGACCATGAACACTGAAGCTTTCTTT
-	-	TRBV2	TRBJ1-2	CASSLSGQNGNYGYTF	TGTGCCAGCAGTCTCTCAGGGCAGAATGGTAACTATGGCTACACCTTC
-	-	TRBV6-6	TRBJ1-6	CASTPEGLRSPLHF	TGTGCCAGCACCCCTGAGGGCCTCAGATCACCCCTCCACTTT
-	few	TRBV28	TRBJ1-2	CATGQTYGYTF	TGTGCCACTGGACAAACCTATGGCTACACCTTC
-	-	TRBV7-9	TRBJ1-4	CASSLKGDEKLFF	TGTGCCAGCAGCTTAAAAGGGGATGAAAAACTGTTTTTT
TRBD2	-	TRBV4-2	TRBJ2-7	CASSQGTSGVYEQYF	TGTGCCAGCAGCCAGGGGACTAGCGGGGTATACGAGCAGTACTTC
-	-	TRBV5-1	TRBJ2-5	CASSLASDFQETQYF	TGCGCCAGCAGCTTGGCGTCTGACTTCCAAGAGACCCAGTACTTC
TRBD2	few	TRBV7-6	TRBJ2-5	CASSLRLAGVGETQYF	TGTGCCAGCAGCTTAAGACTAGCGGGGGTCGGAGAGACCCAGTACTTC
-	-	TRBV9	TRBJ1-2	CASSAYRGVYGYTF	TGTGCCAGCAGCGCTTATCGGGGTGTCTATGGCTACACCTTC
-	-	TRBV9	TRBJ2-3	CASSVAPQGTDTQYF	TGTGCCAGCAGCGTAGCGCCCCAAGGAACAGATACGCAGTATTTT
-	-	TRBV6-1	TRBJ2-7	CASSEVWGGPYEQYF	TGTGCCAGCAGTGAGGTGTGGGGGGGCCCCTACGAGCAGTACTTC
-	-	TRBV18	TRBJ1-2	CASSPAARGDYGYTF	TGTGCCAGCTCACCAGCGGCCAGGGGCGACTATGGCTACACCTTC
-	-	TRBV5-1	TRBJ1-4	CASSLDAVGSNEKLFF	TGCGCCAGCAGCTTGGACGCGGTCGGGTCTAATGAAAAACTGTTTTTT
-	-	TRBV6-1	TRBJ1-5	CASSEESRAHQPQHF	TGTGCCAGCAGTGAAGAAAGCAGGGCCCATCAGCCCCAGCATTTT
-	-	TRBV5-1	TRBJ2-7	CASSFGQGPYEQYF	TGCGCCAGCAGCTTCGGGCAGGGCCCCTACGAGCAGTACTTC
-	once	TRBV7-2	TRBJ2-2	CASSPQHRNTGELFF	TGTGCCAGCAGCCCTCAACACCGGAACACCGGGGAGCTGTTTTTT
TRBD1	-	TRBV9	TRBJ2-6	CASSARDSQSSGANVLTF	TGTGCCAGCAGCGCAAGGGACAGCCAGAGCTCTGGGGCCAACGTCCTGACTTTC
-	-	TRBV5-5	TRBJ2-3	CASSRDTQDTQYF	TGTGCCAGCAGTCGGGACACCCAAGATACGCAGTATTTT
TRBD1	-	TRBV5-1	TRBJ1-6	CASSSTGTGASPLHF	TGCGCCAGCAGCTCCACCGGGACAGGGGCCTCACCCCTCCACTTT
-	-	TRBV5-1	TRBJ2-7	CASSLGAIPYEQYF	TGCGCCAGCAGCTTGGGGGCAATCCCCTACGAGCAGTACTTC
-	-	TRBV6-5	TRBJ2-6	CASSYSWELANVLTF	TGTGCCAGCAGTTACTCGTGGGAGTTGGCCAACGTCCTGACTTTC
-	-	TRBV5-1	TRBJ2-5	CASSQGSAGLETQYF	TGCGCCAGCAGCCAAGGGAGTGCGGGTTTAGAGACCCAGTACTTC
-	-	TRBV6-1	TRBJ1-5	CASRGVGPAIQPQHF	TGTGCCAGCAGGGGGGTGGGACCCGCAATTCAGCCCCAGCATTTT
-	-	TRBV28	TRBJ1-4	CASNLSPRSGKLFF	TGTGCCAGCAATCTTAGCCCCCGGAGTGGAAAACTGTTTTTT
TRBD1	-	TRBV7-9	TRBJ2-3	CASGEWDRGADTQYF	TGTGCCAGCGGGGAGTGGGACAGGGGCGCAGATACGCAGTATTTT
TRBD1	-	TRBV7-7	TRBJ1-4	CASRPTGVSEKLFF	TGTGCCAGCAGACCAACAGGGGTGTCTGAAAAACTGTTTTTT
-	-	TRBV29-1	TRBJ1-5	CSVREAPKDQPQHF	TGCAGCGTTCGGGAGGCCCCGAAAGATCAGCCCCAGCATTTT